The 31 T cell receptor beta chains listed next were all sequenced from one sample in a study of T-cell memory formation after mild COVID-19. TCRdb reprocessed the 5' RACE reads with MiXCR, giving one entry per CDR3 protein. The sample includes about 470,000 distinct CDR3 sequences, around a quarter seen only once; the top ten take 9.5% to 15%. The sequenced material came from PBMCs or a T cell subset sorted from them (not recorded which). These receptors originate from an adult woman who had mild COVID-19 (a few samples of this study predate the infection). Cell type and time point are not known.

The CDR3 loop reads CAISAPGQGNTEAFF. CDR3 coding DNA: TGTGCCATCAGTGCCCCGGGACAGGGGAACACTGAAGCTTTCTTT. The chain uses TRBV10-3 and TRBJ1-1, with 9 bases aligning to TRBD1. This CDR3 contains 15 residues. The trim removed 4 bases at V and 1 base at J, leaving 4 bases unmatched. Germline assignment: CDR1 ENHRY and CDR2 SYGVKD.

CDR3 residues: CASSLTPGEYQPQHF. The CDR3, as DNA: TGCGCCAGCAGCTTGACACCAGGGGAATACCAGCCCCAGCATTTT. The rearrangement uses TRBV5-1 and TRBJ1-5, with D possibly TRBD1 on 6 matching bases. V was cut by 1 base and J by 7 bases, with 15 bases left in between. Germline CDR1 is SGHRS and CDR2 is YFSETQ. The CDR3 spans 15 residues.

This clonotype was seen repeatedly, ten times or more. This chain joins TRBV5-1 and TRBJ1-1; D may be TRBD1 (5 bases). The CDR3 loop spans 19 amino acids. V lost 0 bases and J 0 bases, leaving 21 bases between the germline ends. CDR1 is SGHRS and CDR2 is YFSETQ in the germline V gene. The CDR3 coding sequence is TGCGCCAGCAGCTTGGGGGACCCGGGTTTGGCTACCATGAACACTGAAGCTTTCTTT. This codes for CASSLGDPGLATMNTEAFF.

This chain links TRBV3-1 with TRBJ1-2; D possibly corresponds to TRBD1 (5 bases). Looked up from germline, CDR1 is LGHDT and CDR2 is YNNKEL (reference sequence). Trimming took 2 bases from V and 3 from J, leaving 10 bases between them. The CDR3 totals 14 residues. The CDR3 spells CASSQTLGDYGYTF. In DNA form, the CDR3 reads TGTGCCAGCAGCCAAACCCTAGGGGACTATGGCTACACCTTC.

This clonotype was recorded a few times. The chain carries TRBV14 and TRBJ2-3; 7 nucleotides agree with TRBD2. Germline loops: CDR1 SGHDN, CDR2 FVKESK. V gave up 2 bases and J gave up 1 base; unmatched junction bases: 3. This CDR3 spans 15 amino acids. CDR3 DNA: TGTGCCAGCAGCCAAACTAGCGTGCGCACAGATACGCAGTATTTT. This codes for CASSQTSVRTDTQYF.

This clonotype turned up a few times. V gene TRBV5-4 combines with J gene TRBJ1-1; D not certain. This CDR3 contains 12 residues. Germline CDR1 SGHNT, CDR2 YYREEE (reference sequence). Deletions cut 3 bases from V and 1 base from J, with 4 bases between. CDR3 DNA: TGTGCCAGCAGCTCCTGGAACACTGAAGCTTTCTTT. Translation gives CASSSWNTEAFF.

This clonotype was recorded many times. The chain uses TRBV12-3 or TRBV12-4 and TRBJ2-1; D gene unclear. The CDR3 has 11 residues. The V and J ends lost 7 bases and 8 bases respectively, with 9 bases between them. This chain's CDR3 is CASTHRDEQFF. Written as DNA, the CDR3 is TGTGCCAGCACCCATCGCGATGAGCAGTTCTTC.

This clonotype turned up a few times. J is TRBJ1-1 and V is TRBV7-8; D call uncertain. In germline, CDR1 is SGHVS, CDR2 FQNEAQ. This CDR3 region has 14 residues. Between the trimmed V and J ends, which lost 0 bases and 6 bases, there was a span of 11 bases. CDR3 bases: TGTGCCAGCAGCTTAGCTTCGGGGATCGCTGAAGCTTTCTTT. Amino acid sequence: CASSLASGIAEAFF.

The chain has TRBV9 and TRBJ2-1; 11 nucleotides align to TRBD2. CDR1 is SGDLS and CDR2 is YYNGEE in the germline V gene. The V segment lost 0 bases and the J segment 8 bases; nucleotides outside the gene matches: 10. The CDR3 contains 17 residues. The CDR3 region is CASSVVTSGALGDEQFF. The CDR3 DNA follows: TGTGCCAGCAGCGTAGTGACTAGCGGGGCCCTGGGGGATGAGCAGTTCTTC.

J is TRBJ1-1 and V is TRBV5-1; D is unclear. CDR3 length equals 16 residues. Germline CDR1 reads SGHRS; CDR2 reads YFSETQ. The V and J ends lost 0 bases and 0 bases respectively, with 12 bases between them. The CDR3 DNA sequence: TGCGCCAGCAGCTTGGGTCCACAATTCATGAACACTGAAGCTTTCTTT. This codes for CASSLGPQFMNTEAFF.

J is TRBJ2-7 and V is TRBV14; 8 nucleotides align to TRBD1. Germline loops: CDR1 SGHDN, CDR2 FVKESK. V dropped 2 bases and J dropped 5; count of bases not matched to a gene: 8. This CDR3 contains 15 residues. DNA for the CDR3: TGTGCCAGCAGCCAAAGCAGGGGGCCGTTCCACGAGCAGTACTTC. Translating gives CASSQSRGPFHEQYF.

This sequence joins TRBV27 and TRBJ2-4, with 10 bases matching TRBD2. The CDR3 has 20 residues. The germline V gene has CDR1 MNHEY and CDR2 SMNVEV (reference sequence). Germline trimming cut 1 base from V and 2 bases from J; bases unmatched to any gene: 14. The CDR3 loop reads CASSLLGGSGRSLTKNIQYF. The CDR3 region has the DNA TGTGCCAGCAGTTTATTGGGTGGTAGCGGGAGGAGTCTGACCAAAAACATTCAGTACTTC.

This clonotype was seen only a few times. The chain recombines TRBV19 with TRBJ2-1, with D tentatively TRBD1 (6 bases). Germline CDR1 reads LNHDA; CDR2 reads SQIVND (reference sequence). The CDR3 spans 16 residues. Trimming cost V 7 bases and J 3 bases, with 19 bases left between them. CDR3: CASTPSKGVNYNEQFF. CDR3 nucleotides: TGTGCCAGTACCCCGTCAAAGGGGGTGAACTACAATGAGCAGTTCTTC.

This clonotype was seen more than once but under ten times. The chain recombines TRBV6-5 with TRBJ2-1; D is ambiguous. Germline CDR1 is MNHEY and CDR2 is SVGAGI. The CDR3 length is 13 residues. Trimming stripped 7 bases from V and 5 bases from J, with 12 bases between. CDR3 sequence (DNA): TGTGCCAGCAAAACACAGAATAACAATGAGCAGTTCTTC. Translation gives CASKTQNNNEQFF.

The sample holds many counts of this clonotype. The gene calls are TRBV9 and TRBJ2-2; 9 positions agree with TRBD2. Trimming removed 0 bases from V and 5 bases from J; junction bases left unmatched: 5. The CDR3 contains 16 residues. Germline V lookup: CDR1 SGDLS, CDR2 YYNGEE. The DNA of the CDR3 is TGTGCCAGCAGCGTAGGAATTCTAGCGGGAACCGGGGAGCTGTTTTTT. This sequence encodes CASSVGILAGTGELFF.

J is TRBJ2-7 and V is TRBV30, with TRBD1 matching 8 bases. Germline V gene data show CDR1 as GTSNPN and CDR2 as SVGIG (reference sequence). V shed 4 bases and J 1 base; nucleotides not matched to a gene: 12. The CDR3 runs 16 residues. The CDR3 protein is CAWTGLGTGDSYEQYF. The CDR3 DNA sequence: TGTGCCTGGACCGGTCTCGGGACAGGAGATTCCTACGAGCAGTACTTC. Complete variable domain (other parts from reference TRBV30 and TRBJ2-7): SQTIHQWPATLVQPVGSPLSLECTVEGTSNPNLYWYRQAAGRGLQLLFYSVGIGQISSEVPQNLSASRPQDRQFILSSKKLLLSDSGFYLCAWTGLGTGDSYEQYFGPGTRLTVT.

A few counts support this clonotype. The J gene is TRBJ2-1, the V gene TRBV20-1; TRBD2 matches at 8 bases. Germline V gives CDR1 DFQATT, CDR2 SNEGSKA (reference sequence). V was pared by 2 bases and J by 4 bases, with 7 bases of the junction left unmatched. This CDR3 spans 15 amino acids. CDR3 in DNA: TGCAGTGCTAGACCAGCGGGAGAACCATACAATGAGCAGTTCTTC. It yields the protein CSARPAGEPYNEQFF.

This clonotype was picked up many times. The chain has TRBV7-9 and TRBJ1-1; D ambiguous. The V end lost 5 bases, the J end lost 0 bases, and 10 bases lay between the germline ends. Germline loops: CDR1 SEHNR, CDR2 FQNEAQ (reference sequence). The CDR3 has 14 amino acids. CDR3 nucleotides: TGTGCCAGCAGCCTCCGCGGGTTGAACACTGAAGCTTTCTTT. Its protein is CASSLRGLNTEAFF.

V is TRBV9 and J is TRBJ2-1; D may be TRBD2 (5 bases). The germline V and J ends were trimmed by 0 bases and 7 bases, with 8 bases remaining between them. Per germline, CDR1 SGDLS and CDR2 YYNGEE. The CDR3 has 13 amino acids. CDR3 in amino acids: CASSVVPGNEQFF. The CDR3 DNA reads TGTGCCAGCAGCGTAGTTCCGGGGAATGAGCAGTTCTTC.

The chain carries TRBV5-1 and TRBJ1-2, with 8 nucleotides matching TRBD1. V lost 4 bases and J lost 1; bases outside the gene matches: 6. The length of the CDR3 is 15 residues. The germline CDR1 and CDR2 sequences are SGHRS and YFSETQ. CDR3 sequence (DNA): TGCGCCAGCAGCCTCCGGGACAGGAGTAACTATGGCTACACCTTC. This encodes CASSLRDRSNYGYTF.

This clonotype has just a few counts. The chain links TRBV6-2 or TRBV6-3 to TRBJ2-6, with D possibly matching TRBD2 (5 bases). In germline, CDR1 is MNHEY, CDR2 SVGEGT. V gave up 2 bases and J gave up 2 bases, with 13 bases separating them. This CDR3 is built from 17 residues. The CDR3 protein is CASSYPVGGTGANVLTF. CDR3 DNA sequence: TGTGCCAGCAGTTACCCAGTTGGAGGAACTGGGGCCAACGTCCTGACTTTC.

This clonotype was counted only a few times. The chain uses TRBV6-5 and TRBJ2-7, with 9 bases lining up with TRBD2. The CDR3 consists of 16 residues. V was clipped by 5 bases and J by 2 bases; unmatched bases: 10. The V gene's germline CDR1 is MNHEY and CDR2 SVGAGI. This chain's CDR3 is CASSESWTSATYEQYF. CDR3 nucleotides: TGTGCCAGCAGTGAATCTTGGACTAGCGCTACCTACGAGCAGTACTTC.

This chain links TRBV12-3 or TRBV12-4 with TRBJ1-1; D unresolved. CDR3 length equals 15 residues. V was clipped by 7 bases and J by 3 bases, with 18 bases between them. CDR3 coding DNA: TGTGCCAGCAACCCCGGCGGGCGTGGGGACACTGAAGCTTTCTTT. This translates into CASNPGGRGDTEAFF.

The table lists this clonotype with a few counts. The CDR3 sequence is CASSLDRDGEQFF. The CDR3 DNA reads as TGTGCCAGCAGCTTGGACAGGGATGGTGAGCAGTTCTTC. J is TRBJ2-1 and V is TRBV5-6, with D maybe TRBD1 (6 bases). The CDR3 consists of 13 residues. Trimming stripped 0 bases from V and 9 bases from J, with 10 bases between. Germline V gene data show CDR1 as SGHDT and CDR2 as YYEEEE.

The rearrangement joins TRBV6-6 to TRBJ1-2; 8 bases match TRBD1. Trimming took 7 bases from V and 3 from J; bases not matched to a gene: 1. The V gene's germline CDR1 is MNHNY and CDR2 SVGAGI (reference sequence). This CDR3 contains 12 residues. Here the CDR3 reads CASKQGDYGYTF. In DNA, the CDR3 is TGTGCCAGCAAACAGGGGGACTATGGCTACACCTTC.

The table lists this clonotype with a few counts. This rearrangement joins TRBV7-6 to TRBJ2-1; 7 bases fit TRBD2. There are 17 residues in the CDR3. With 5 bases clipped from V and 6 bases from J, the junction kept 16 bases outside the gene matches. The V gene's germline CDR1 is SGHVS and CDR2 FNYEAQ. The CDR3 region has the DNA TGTGCCAGCAGCCTAAACCCATCGGGGGGTTGGCGCAATGAGCAGTTCTTC. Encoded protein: CASSLNPSGGWRNEQFF.

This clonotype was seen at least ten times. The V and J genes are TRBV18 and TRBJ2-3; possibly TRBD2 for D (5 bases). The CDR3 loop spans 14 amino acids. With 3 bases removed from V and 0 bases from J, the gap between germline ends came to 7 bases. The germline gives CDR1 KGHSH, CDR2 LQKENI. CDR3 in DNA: TGTGCCAGCTCACCTAGGACTAGCACAGATACGCAGTATTTT. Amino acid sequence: CASSPRTSTDTQYF.

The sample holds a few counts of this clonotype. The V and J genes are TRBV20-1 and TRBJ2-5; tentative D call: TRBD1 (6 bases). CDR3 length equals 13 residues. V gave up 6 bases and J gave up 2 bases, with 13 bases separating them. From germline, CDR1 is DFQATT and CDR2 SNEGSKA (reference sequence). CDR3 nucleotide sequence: TGCAGTGCAACAAGGACAGCTCAAGAGACCCAGTACTTC. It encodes CSATRTAQETQYF.

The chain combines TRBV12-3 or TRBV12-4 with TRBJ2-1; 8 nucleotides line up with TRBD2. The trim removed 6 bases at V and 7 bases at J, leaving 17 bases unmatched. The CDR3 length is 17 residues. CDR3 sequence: CASSPHLGVPGGNEQFF. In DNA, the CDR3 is TGTGCCAGCAGCCCACACCTGGGAGTACCGGGAGGGAATGAGCAGTTCTTC.

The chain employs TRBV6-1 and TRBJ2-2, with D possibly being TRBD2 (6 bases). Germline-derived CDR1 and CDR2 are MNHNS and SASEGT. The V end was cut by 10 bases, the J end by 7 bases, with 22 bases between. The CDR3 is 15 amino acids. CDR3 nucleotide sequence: TGTGCCACCGGAGGGCCTCAAATTTGGGGCGGGGAGCTGTTTTTT. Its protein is CATGGPQIWGGELFF.

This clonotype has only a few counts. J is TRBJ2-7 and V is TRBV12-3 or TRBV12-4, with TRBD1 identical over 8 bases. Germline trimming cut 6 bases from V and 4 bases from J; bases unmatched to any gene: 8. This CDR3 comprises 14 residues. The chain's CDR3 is CASSPRTGRYEQYF. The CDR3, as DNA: TGTGCCAGCAGCCCCCGGACAGGGAGGTACGAGCAGTACTTC.